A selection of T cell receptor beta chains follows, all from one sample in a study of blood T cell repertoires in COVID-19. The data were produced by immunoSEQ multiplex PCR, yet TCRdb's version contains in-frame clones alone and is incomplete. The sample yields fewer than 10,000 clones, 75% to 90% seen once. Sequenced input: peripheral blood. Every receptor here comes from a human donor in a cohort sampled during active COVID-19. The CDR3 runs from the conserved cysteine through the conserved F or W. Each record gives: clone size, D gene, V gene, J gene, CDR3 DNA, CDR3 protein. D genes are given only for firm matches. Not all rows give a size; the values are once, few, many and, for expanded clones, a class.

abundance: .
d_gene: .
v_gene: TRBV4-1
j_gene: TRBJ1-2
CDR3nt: TGCGCCAGCAGCCACGGACAGTCAACTAACTATGGCTACACCTTC
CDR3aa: CASSHGQSTNYGYTF

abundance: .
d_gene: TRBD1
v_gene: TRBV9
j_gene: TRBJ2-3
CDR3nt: TGTGCCAGCAGAGCCCCGGGACAGGGGATTGCAGATACGCAGTATTTT
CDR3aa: CASRAPGQGIADTQYF

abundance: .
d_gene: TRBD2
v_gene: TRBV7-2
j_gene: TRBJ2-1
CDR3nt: TGTGCCAGCAGCCCGTACCCTAGCGGCGCCTACAATGAGCAGTTCTTC
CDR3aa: CASSPYPSGAYNEQFF

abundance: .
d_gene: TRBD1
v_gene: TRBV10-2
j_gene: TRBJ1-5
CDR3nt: TGCGCCAGCAGTGATCCCGGGACAGGGTACAATCAGCCCCAGCATTTT
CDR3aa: CASSDPGTGYNQPQHF

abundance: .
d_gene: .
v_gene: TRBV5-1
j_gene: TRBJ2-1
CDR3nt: TGCGCCAGCAGCATTCGGGACGGAGGGAAGTACAATGAGCAGTTCTTC
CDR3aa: CASSIRDGGKYNEQFF

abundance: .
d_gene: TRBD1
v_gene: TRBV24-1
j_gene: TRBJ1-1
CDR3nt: TGTGCCACCAGAACAGGGGGCTACACTGAAGCTTTCTTT
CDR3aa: CATRTGGYTEAFF

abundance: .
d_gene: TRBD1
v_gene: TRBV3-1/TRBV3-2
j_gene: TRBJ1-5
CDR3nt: TGTGCCAGCAGCCAGGGACAGGGGCAAAGGAGCAATCAGCCCCAGCATTTT
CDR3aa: CASSQGQGQRSNQPQHF

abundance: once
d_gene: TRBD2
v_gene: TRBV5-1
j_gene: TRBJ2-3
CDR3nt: TGCGCCAGCAGCATTCTAGCGGGACTAGGAACAGATACGCAGTATTTT
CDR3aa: CASSILAGLGTDTQYF

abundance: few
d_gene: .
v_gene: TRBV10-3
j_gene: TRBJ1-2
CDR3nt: TGTGCCATCAGTGAAGGCAGGGATAACGACTATGGCTACACCTTC
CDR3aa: CAISEGRDNDYGYTF

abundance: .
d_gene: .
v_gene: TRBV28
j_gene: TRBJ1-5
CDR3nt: TGTGCCAGCAGTTTCTTCGGGCCCCAGCATTTT
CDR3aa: CASSFFGPQHF

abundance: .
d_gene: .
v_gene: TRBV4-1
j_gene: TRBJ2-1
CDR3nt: TGCGCCAGCAGCCAAGACGCCCAGGGGAGTGAGCAGTTCTTC
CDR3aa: CASSQDAQGSEQFF

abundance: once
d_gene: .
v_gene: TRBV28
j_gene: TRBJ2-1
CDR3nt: TGTGCCAGCAGTTTTTATGCGGGGGCTTTGAACAATGAGCAGTTCTTC
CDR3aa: CASSFYAGALNNEQFF

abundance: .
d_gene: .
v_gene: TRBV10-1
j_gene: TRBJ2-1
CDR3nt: TGCGCCAGCAGCAACCAGGGGCCAGATGCCTACAATGAGCAGTTCTTC
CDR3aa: CASSNQGPDAYNEQFF

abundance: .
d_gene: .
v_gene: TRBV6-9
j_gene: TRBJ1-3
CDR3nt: TGTGCCAGCAGTGGCTTGACGCAATACAGGGACTCTGGAAACACCATATATTTT
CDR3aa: CASSGLTQYRDSGNTIYF

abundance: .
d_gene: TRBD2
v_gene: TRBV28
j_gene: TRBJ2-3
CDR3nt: TGTGCCAGCAGCCTCAGACTAGCGGGAGGGCCGAGCACAGATACGCAGTATTTT
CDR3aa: CASSLRLAGGPSTDTQYF

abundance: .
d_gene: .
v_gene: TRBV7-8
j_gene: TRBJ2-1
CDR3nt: TGTGCCAGCAGCCTTAGCGGTGAGCAGTTCTTC
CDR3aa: CASSLSGEQFF

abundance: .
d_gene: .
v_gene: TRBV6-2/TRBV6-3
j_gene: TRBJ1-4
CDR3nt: TGTGCCAGCAGCCCTGATCTTATCTTTTACAGGGCAACTAATGAAAAACTGTTTTTT
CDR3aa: CASSPDLIFYRATNEKLFF

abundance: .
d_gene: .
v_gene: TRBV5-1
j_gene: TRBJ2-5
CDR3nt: TGCGCCAGCAGCTTAGGCGCAGGGCAGGAGACCCAGTACTTC
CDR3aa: CASSLGAGQETQYF

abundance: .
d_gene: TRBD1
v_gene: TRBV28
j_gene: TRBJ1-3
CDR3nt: TGTGCCAGCAGCCTGGGACAGGGGGTCGGAAACACCATATATTTT
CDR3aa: CASSLGQGVGNTIYF

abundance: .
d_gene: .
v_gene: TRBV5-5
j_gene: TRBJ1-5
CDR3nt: TGTGCCAGCAGCTCGCGATTCCCAGGGTGGGGAAGCAATCAGCCCCAGCATTTT
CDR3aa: CASSSRFPGWGSNQPQHF

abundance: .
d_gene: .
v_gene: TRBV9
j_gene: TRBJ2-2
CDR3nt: TGTGCCAGCAGCGTAGAAGCTGGGGCGGCCGGGGAGCTGTTTTTT
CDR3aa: CASSVEAGAAGELFF

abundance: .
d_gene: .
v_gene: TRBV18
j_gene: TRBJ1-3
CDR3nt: TGTGCCAGCTCACCGTTCTTACAGGGACCCTCTGGAAACACCATATATTTT
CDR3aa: CASSPFLQGPSGNTIYF

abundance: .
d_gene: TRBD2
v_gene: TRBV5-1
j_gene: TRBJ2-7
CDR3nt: TGCGCCAGCAGCCCGGGGACTAGCAGATCCTACGAGCAGTACTTC
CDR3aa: CASSPGTSRSYEQYF

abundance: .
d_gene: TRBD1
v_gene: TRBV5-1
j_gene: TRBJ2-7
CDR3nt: TGCGCCAGCAGCTCAGCGACAGGGTCCTACGAGCAGTACTTC
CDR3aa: CASSSATGSYEQYF

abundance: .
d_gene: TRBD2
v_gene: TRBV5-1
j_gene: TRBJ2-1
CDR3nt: TGCGCCAGCAGCTTGACGGGGGGACTAGCGGGAGGTAATGAGCAGTTCTTC
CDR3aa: CASSLTGGLAGGNEQFF

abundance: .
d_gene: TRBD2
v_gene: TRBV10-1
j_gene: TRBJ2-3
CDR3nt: TGCGCCAGCAGTGAGACTCTAGCGGGAGGCACAGATACGCAGTATTTT
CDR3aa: CASSETLAGGTDTQYF

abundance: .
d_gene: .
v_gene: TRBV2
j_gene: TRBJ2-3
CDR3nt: TGTGCCAGCAGTGGAAGGTCTAGTCAGTCTAGCACAGATACGCAGTATTTT
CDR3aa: CASSGRSSQSSTDTQYF

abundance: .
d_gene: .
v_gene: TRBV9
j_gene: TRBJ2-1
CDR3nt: TGTGCCAGCAGCGTAGCAAGCGGGTGGAATGAGCAGTTCTTC
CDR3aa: CASSVASGWNEQFF

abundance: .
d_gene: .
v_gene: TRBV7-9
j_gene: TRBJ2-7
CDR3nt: TGTGCCAGCAGCTTAACCGGGACACACGCCTTTCACGAGCAGTACTTC
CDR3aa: CASSLTGTHAFHEQYF

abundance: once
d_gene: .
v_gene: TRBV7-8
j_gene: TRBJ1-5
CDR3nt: TGTGCCAGCAGCTTAGCAACTTATAGCAATCAGCCCCAGCATTTT
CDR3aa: CASSLATYSNQPQHF

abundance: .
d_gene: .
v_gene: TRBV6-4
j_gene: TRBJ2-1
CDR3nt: TGTGCCAGCAGTTTCGAACTAGCTGGGTTAGATGAGCAGTTCTTC
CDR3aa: CASSFELAGLDEQFF

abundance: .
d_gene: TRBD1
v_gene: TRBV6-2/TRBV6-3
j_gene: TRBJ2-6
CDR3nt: TGTGCCAGCAGTTACCAGGGGGTGAGCTCTGGGGCCAACGTCCTGACTTTC
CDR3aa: CASSYQGVSSGANVLTF

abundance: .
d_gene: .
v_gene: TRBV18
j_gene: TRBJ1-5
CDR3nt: TGTGCCAGCTCACTTCTCGAGGATCAGCCCCAGCATTTT
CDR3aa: CASSLLEDQPQHF

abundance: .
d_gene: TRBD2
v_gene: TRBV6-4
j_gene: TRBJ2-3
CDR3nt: TGTGCCAGCAGTGAGGAGGTAGCGGGAGGGCCAGTAGATACGCAGTATTTT
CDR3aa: CASSEEVAGGPVDTQYF

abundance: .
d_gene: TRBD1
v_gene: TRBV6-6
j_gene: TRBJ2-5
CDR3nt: TGTGCCAGCAGTAAAGGGACAGGGCAAGAGACCCAGTACTTC
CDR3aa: CASSKGTGQETQYF

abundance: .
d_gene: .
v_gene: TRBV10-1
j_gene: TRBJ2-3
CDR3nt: TGCGCCAGCAGTCGGCACAGGGACCTTCGCACAGATACGCAGTATTTT
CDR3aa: CASSRHRDLRTDTQYF

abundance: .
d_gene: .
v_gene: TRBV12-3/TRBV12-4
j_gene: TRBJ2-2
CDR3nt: TGTGCCAGCAGTTTCTCTTACCCCGGGGAGCTATTTTTT
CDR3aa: CASSFSYPGELFF

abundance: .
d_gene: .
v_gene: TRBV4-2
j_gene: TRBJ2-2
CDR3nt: TGTGCCAGCAGCCCGGGCGGGGAGCTGTTTTTT
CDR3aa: CASSPGGELFF

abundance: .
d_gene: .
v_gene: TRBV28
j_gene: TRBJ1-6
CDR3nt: TGTGCCAGCAGTTTCCTGTCCGTGACAGCTTCACCCCTCCACTTT
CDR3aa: CASSFLSVTASPLHF

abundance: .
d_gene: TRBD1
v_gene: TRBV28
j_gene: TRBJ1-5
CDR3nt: TGTGCCAGCAGTAAGGGGGCTCAGCCCCAGCATTTT
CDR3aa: CASSKGAQPQHF

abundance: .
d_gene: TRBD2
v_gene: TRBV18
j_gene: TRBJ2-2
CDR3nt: TGTGCCAGCTCACCATCCCCTGGCGGGACTAGCGGGAGCCTCACCGGGGAGCTGTTTTTT
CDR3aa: CASSPSPGGTSGSLTGELFF

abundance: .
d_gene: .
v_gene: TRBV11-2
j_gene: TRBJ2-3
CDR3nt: TGTGCCAGCAGCTTTTCGTTCGGGGGCACAGATACGCAGTATTTT
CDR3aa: CASSFSFGGTDTQYF

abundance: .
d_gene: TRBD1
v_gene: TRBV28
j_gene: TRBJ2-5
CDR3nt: TGTGCCAGCAGCCCGGCGGCGTTTGAGGGGGCAGAGACCCAGTACTTC
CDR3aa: CASSPAAFEGAETQYF

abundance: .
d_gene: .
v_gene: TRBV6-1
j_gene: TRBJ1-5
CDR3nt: TGTGCCAGCAGTGAGACGGGGGGCTTTCAGCCCCAGCATTTT
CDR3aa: CASSETGGFQPQHF

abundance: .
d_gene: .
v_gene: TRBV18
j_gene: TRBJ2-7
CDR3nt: TGTGCCAGCTCACCACCGGGGCCGCTTGAGCAGTACTTC
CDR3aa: CASSPPGPLEQYF

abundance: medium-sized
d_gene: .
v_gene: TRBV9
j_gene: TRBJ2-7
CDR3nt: TGTGCCAGCAGCCCCCGGGTCATGGGGCCCTTCGAGCAGTACTTC
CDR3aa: CASSPRVMGPFEQYF

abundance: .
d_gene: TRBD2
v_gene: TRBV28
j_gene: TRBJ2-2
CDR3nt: TGTGCCACCGGTTTAGCGGGAAGGAACACCGGGGAGCTGTTTTTT
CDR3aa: CATGLAGRNTGELFF

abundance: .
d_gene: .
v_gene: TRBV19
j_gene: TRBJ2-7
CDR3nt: TGTGCCAGTAGTGACTATCAGTCGCCCTACGAGCAGTACTTC
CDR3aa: CASSDYQSPYEQYF

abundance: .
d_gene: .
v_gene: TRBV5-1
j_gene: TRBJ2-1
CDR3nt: TGCGCCAGCAGCTTGGACAGGGCCCAATCCTGGGCCCTCTACAATGAGCAGTTCTTC
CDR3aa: CASSLDRAQSWALYNEQFF

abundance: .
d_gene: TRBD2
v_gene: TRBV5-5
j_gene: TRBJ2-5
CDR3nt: TGTGCCAGCAGCCGGACTTTACTAGCGGGAGAGGGGACCCAGTACTTC
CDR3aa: CASSRTLLAGEGTQYF

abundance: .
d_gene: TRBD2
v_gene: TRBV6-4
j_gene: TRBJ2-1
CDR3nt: TGTGCCAGCAGCTTCACCCTAGCGGGACGATACAATGAGCAGTTCTTC
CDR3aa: CASSFTLAGRYNEQFF

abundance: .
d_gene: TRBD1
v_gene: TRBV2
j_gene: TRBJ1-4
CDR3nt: TGTGCCAGCAGGGGGACAGTTGGTGAAAAACTGTTTTTT
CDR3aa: CASRGTVGEKLFF

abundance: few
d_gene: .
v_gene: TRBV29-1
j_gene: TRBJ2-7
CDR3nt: TGCAGCGACGAAAGTCTGGCGGGAGAGCAGTACTTC
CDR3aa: CSDESLAGEQYF